The TCR beta chain under discussion was sequenced for a study of blood T cell repertoires in COVID-19. Study-level background: Some COVID-19 samples were acute and others convalescent; all came from the United States, Italy and Spain. From T cells, B-cell-depleted T cells, or PBMCs came the material, which was cDNA or gDNA.

Germline V gives CDR1 LGHDT, CDR2 YNNKEL (reference sequence). This CDR3 is built from 15 residues. V was clipped by 3 bases and J by 4 bases, with 12 bases between them. Authors' data handling: Estimates of nucleated cell counts were drawn from the amplification of reference gene primers. TCRdb's table, derived via immunoSEQ multiplex PCR, lists solely in-frame clones and lacks some. V, J and clone size were drawn from that table, and D and trimming were deduced from the DNA. The sample has some 150,000 clones; around 84% are singletons. The chain has TRBV3-1 (or the pseudogene TRBV3-2) and TRBJ2-2; D is uncertain. The receptor was isolated from a woman aged 60-70 years with acute or convalescent COVID-19. The sequencing sample was made of peripheral blood. The chain's CDR3 is CASSQSRMFTGELFF. The DNA for the CDR3 is TGTGCCAGCAGCCAGAGCAGGATGTTCACCGGGGAGCTGTTTTTT.